This note documents a single T cell receptor (beta chain) sequence. Its antigen is unidentified. Measured with immunoSEQ multiplex PCR; TCRdb has only the in-frame clones, and not every one. Altogether 130,000 or so clones are present, 94% being singletons, with the ten largest covering over 6.5%. The sample originates from a study of T cell responses to AZD1222 COVID-19 vaccine. Whole-study results and caveats: The breadth and depth of Spike-specific TCRs increased once two AZD1222 doses had been given. Clonal diversity may have been underestimated in mostly white British donors.

The sequencing here drew on peripheral blood, taken on day 0 of AZD1222 vaccination. The clonotype was recovered from an adult in good health.

The CDR3 loop is CASAGGSTGELFF. The CDR3 DNA is TGTGCCAGTGCAGGGGGGAGTACCGGGGAGCTGTTTTTT. V is TRBV2 and J is TRBJ2-2, with D possibly TRBD1 on 7 matching bases. The CDR3 is made up of 13 amino acids. V lost 9 bases and J lost 5, with 13 bases in between. Germline assignment: CDR1 SNHLY and CDR2 FYNNEI.